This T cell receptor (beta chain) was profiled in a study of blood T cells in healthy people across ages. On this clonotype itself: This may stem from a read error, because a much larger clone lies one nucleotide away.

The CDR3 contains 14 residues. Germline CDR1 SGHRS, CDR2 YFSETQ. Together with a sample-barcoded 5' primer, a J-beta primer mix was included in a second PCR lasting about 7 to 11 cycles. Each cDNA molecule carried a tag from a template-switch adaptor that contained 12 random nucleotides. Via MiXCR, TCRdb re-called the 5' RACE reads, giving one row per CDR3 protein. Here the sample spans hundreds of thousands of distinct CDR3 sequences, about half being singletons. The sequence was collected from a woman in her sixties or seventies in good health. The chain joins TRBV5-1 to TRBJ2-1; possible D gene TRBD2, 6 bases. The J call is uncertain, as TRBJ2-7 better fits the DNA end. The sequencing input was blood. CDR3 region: CASSMGSDYNEQYF. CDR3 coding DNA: TGCGCCAGCAGCATGGGGTCGGACTACAATGAGCAGTACTTC.